What follows is one T cell receptor (beta chain) and its context. This record belongs to a study of blood T cell repertoires in COVID-19. In the study overall: Samples taken during acute and convalescent COVID-19 were collected in the United States, Italy and Spain. Nucleic acid was either cDNA or gDNA, and it came from T cells, B-cell-depleted T cells, or PBMCs.

As originally analysed: Amplification of reference gene primers provided the estimated nucleated cell counts. Only in-frame clones appear in the TCRdb table, and some are missing; sequencing was by immunoSEQ multiplex PCR. V, J and clone size were drawn from that table, and D and trimming were deduced from the DNA. In the table there are about 24,000 clones, 87% of which are singletons. The sequence came from a human donor with active COVID-19. The donor label of this sample is uncertain. The specimen was peripheral blood.

The CDR3, as DNA: TGTGCCAGCAGTTTAGTGGGTGGGCGGGAGCGGTACGAGCAGTACTTC. Amino acid sequence: CASSLVGGRERYEQYF. The rearrangement uses TRBV27 and TRBJ2-7, with 7 bases fitting TRBD2. Per the germline V gene, CDR1 is MNHEY and CDR2 is SMNVEV (reference sequence). J was trimmed by 4 bases and V by 2 bases; bases with no gene match: 11. The length of the CDR3 is 16 residues.